This T cell receptor (beta chain) is drawn from a study of technical replicates of blood from a few donors (TCRdb year 2017). A distance of 18 bases separates the germline ends of V and J, which lose 4 bases and 5 bases respectively. CDR1 LGHNT and CDR2 FRNRAP were looked up in the germline V gene. Reading from cysteine to phenylalanine, the CDR3 counts 16 amino acids. Of all the DNA, just the CDR3 is kept, 48 bases in frame from base 1. Libraries were made using the immunoSEQ multiplex PCR assay. TCRdb re-hosts the immuneACCESS table, in-frame sequences only. Its copies lack some clones; in the studies checked, an unresolved V gene accounts for under half of them, and the cause for the rest is not known. This sample gives about 70,000 clones in total; about 96% of them show up just once. The top ten clonotypes cover roughly 0.19% of the sample. Of note for this clone: The antigen this receptor binds is unknown. One base away there is no much larger clone; base qualities are not given.

This sequence originates from a human donor in good health. The sequencing sample was made of T cells isolated from PBMCs. The chain employs TRBV12-5 and TRBJ1-5; the D segment could be TRBD1, given 5 matching bases. The CDR3 region reads CASGWLTQGGDQPQHF. The base sequence is TGTGCTAGTGGTTGGCTTACCCAGGGAGGGGATCAGCCCCAGCATTTT. The variable domain in full, with residues beyond the CDR3 obtained from the reference TRBV12-5 and TRBJ1-5 genes, is DARVTQTPRHKVTEMGQEVTMRCQPILGHNTVFWYRQTMMQGLELLAYFRNRAPLDDSGMPKDRFSAEMPDATLATLKIQPSEPRDSAVYFCASGWLTQGGDQPQHFGDGTRLSIL.